These 20 T cell receptor beta chains were sequenced from one sample in a study of blood T cell repertoires in COVID-19. Sequenced by immunoSEQ multiplex PCR; TCRdb stores in-frame clones only, minus some. The sample contains approximately 240,000 clones, nearly 90% of which appear only once. The sequenced material came from peripheral blood. Every receptor here comes from a woman between 40 and 50 years old who had recovered from COVID-19.

J is TRBJ1-6 and V is TRBV5-1; tentative D call: TRBD1 (5 bases). The CDR3 length is 14 residues. Germline V gene sequence: CDR1 SGHRS, CDR2 YFSETQ. Trimming took 5 bases from V and 10 from J, leaving 16 bases between them. This CDR3 is CASRQDFMGSPLHF. The CDR3 nucleotides read TGCGCCAGCAGACAGGATTTCATGGGCTCACCCCTCCACTTT. The full variable domain, completed using reference TRBV5-1 and TRBJ1-6, is KAGVTQTPRYLIKTRGQQVTLSCSPISGHRSVSWYQQTPGQGLQFLFEYFSETQRNKGNFPGRFSGRQFSNSRSEMNVSTLELGDSALYLCASRQDFMGSPLHFGNGTRLTVT.

The chain is built from TRBV18 and TRBJ2-5; 9 positions match TRBD1. The CDR3 loop spans 15 amino acids. With V trimmed by 2 bases and J by 5 bases, 6 bases remained unmatched. Germline CDR1 is KGHSH and CDR2 is LQKENI. The CDR3 region has the DNA TGTGCCAGCTCACCAGGGACAGGGAATCACGAGACCCAGTACTTC. Residues: CASSPGTGNHETQYF.

Remarks on this clone: The identical CDR3 is also encoded by other nucleotide sequences in the sample. The chain uses TRBV19 and TRBJ2-7, with 8 bases aligning to TRBD1. Germline trimming cut 1 base from V and 1 base from J; bases unmatched to any gene: 3. This CDR3 spans 15 amino acids. Germline CDR1 is LNHDA and CDR2 is SQIVND (reference sequence). CDR3 loop: CASSIGGTGSYEQYF. In DNA form, the CDR3 reads TGTGCCAGTAGTATAGGGGGGACAGGATCCTACGAGCAGTACTTC.

Only one count was recorded for this clone. The J gene is TRBJ2-2, the V gene TRBV6-6, with a tentative D call TRBD2 (5 bases). The CDR3 spans 13 residues. Germline assignment: CDR1 MNHNY and CDR2 SVGAGI (reference sequence). The V end lost 4 bases, the J end lost 5 bases, and 8 bases lay between the germline ends. This chain's CDR3 is CASSFPGTGELFF. CDR3 nucleotide sequence: TGTGCCAGCAGTTTCCCGGGGACCGGGGAGCTGTTTTTT.

The CDR3 region has the DNA TGTGCCAGCAGCTTAGCGGGAGGGCAGGTTTTCGCCAAAAACATTCAGTACTTC. Its translation: CASSLAGGQVFAKNIQYF. The V call is TRBV11-2, the J call TRBJ2-4, with 8 bases aligning to TRBD2. The CDR3 is made up of 18 amino acids. Looked up from germline, CDR1 is SGHAT and CDR2 is FQNNGV. After removal of 1 base from V and 1 base from J, the junction contained 9 bases not matched to a gene.

This chain connects TRBV10-3 to TRBJ2-1; the match to TRBD1 covers 12 bases. The CDR3 covers 15 residues. J lost 6 bases, V lost 4 bases, and 4 bases had no gene match. Germline CDR1 ENHRY, CDR2 SYGVKD. CDR3: CAISVGTGGSNEQFF. The CDR3 bases are TGTGCCATCAGTGTAGGGACAGGGGGCTCCAATGAGCAGTTCTTC.

V is TRBV19 and J is TRBJ1-1, with D uncertain. V gave up 7 bases and J gave up 0 bases, with 12 bases separating them. From germline, CDR1 is LNHDA and CDR2 SQIVND (reference sequence). This CDR3 spans 14 amino acids. The CDR3 nucleotides read TGTGCCAGTAAAAGCCCCCGAATGAACACTGAAGCTTTCTTT. Its protein product is CASKSPRMNTEAFF.

The rearrangement links TRBV6-5 to TRBJ1-2, with D possibly being TRBD1 (6 bases). Germline V gene lookup returns CDR1 MNHEY and CDR2 SVGAGI. The CDR3 spans 15 residues. The V gene lost 2 bases and the J gene lost 2 bases, with 12 bases spanning the gap. CDR3 amino acids: CASSYNPGQNYGYTF. The CDR3 region has the DNA TGTGCCAGCAGTTACAACCCCGGACAGAACTATGGCTACACCTTC.

The gene calls are TRBV7-2 and TRBJ2-1, with D possibly matching TRBD2 (6 bases). From germline, CDR1 is SGHTA and CDR2 FQGNSA. This CDR3 region has 15 residues. V was pared by 1 base and J by 2 bases, with 9 bases between. The CDR3 is CASSLVSGTYNEQFF. The CDR3 bases are TGTGCCAGCAGCTTAGTTAGCGGCACCTACAATGAGCAGTTCTTC.

The chain combines TRBV7-6 with TRBJ1-6, with TRBD1 matching over 7 bases. Germline V gene lookup returns CDR1 SGHVS and CDR2 FNYEAQ. V was pared by 5 bases and J by 0 bases, with 10 bases of the junction left unmatched. CDR3 length equals 18 residues. The CDR3 DNA reads as TGTGCCAGCAGCCGTGACAGGGAAGGGAGCTCCTATAATTCACCCCTCCACTTT. Translating gives CASSRDREGSSYNSPLHF.

The J gene is TRBJ1-6, the V gene TRBV15; D perhaps matches TRBD1 (5 bases). V was clipped by 2 bases and J by 9 bases, with 8 bases between them. The germline gives CDR1 LNHNV, CDR2 YYDKDF (reference sequence). The CDR3 runs to 13 residues. The CDR3 is CATSRTTASPLHF. For the CDR3, the DNA is TGTGCCACCAGCAGAACGACAGCTTCACCCCTCCACTTT. Drawing the rest from reference TRBV15 and TRBJ1-6, the complete variable domain is DAMVIQNPRYQVTQFGKPVTLSCSQTLNHNVMYWYQQKSSQAPKLLFHYYDKDFNNEADTPDNFQSRRPNTSFCFLDIRSPGLGDTAMYLCATSRTTASPLHFGNGTRLTVT.

The V and J genes are TRBV25-1 and TRBJ2-3, with TRBD2 matching 8 bases. J lost 2 bases, V lost 7 bases, and 8 bases had no gene match. The germline gives CDR1 MGHDK, CDR2 SYGVNS. The CDR3 sequence is 15 residues long. CDR3 sequence (DNA): TGTGCCAGCACTGATAGCGGGGCCTTCACAGATACGCAGTATTTT. It yields the protein CASTDSGAFTDTQYF.

The chain links TRBV7-6 to TRBJ2-2, with 8 bases lining up with TRBD1. V was pared by 0 bases and J by 6 bases, with 3 bases of the junction left unmatched. The CDR3 runs to 15 residues. Germline lookup yields CDR1 SGHVS and CDR2 FNYEAQ. CDR3 loop: CASSLAQGASGELFF. The DNA of the CDR3 is TGTGCCAGCAGCTTAGCGCAGGGGGCCTCCGGGGAGCTGTTTTTT.

The V and J genes are TRBV11-2 and TRBJ2-5, with a possible D match to TRBD1 (6 bases). Germline-derived CDR1 and CDR2 are SGHAT and FQNNGV. The CDR3 runs to 15 residues. Between the trimmed V and J ends, which lost 5 bases and 5 bases, there was a span of 18 bases. CDR3 DNA: TGTGCCAGCAGCCAGGGGTATCGAGGGGTGGAGACCCAGTACTTC. Its translation: CASSQGYRGVETQYF.

This chain links TRBV5-1 with TRBJ1-2; no firm D call. V lost 4 bases to trimming and J lost 4 bases, with 14 bases between them. Germline CDR1 and CDR2: SGHRS and YFSETQ. The CDR3 extends over 14 amino acids. The CDR3 here is CASSPKPGSYGYTF. In nucleotides, the CDR3 is TGCGCCAGCAGCCCCAAACCCGGGAGCTATGGCTACACCTTC.

The rearrangement uses TRBV6-5 and TRBJ1-4, with TRBD1 matching 8 bases. The CDR3 spans 15 residues. Germline values: CDR1 MNHEY, CDR2 SVGAGI. V shed 2 bases, J shed 4 bases, and the junction held 3 bases outside the gene matches. The CDR3 DNA is TGTGCCAGCAGTTACGGGACAGGAGTTAATGAAAAACTGTTTTTT. Its protein product is CASSYGTGVNEKLFF.

The chain uses TRBV9 and TRBJ2-1; the match to TRBD2 covers 8 bases. Germline V gene sequence: CDR1 SGDLS, CDR2 YYNGEE. V trimming: 3 bases; J trimming: 9 bases; junction bases outside the gene matches: 8. The CDR3 loop spans 14 amino acids. The CDR3 DNA follows: TGTGCCAGCAGCGCCCCGGGACTAGTTGGTGAGCAGTTCTTC. This encodes CASSAPGLVGEQFF.

V usage is TRBV4-3 and J usage is TRBJ2-2; a possible D gene is TRBD2 (6 bases). V was pared by 1 base and J by 5 bases, with 17 bases between. The CDR3 is 17 residues long. The V gene's germline CDR1 is LGHNA and CDR2 YSLEER. The CDR3 region has the DNA TGCGCCAGCAGCCAAGGGGTCCGGGACTCATCTACCGGGGAGCTGTTTTTT. Translation: CASSQGVRDSSTGELFF.

This clone was seen once. The chain employs TRBV11-2 and TRBJ1-2; D unclear. Trimming left V 1 base short and J 0 bases short, with 9 bases between. This CDR3 comprises 15 residues. Germline CDR1 reads SGHAT; CDR2 reads FQNNGV. CDR3 in DNA: TGTGCCAGCAGCTTAGCCCCCCCTGCTAACTATGGCTACACCTTC. It is translated as CASSLAPPANYGYTF.

This chain uses TRBV4-3 with TRBJ2-1; 12 bases align to TRBD2. The CDR3 consists of 14 residues. The germline V gene encodes CDR1 LGHNA and CDR2 YSLEER. V dropped 4 bases and J dropped 6; count of bases not matched to a gene: 1. The CDR3 is CASSPGLAGNEQFF. The DNA for the CDR3 is TGCGCCAGCAGCCCGGGACTAGCGGGCAATGAGCAGTTCTTC.